One sample yielded the 9 T cell receptor beta chains listed below, sequenced in a study of CD8 T cells in ankylosing spondylitis. One entry per CDR3 protein results from TCRdb running MiXCR on the 5' RACE reads. The sample records 150,000 or so distinct CDR3 sequences, 8.5% to 10% being singletons. Sample: blood, either unsorted or a sorted T cell fraction (not recorded which). The receptors come from a female donor with ankylosing spondylitis or in good health (not recorded which).

A few counts support this clonotype. The rearrangement links TRBV12-3 or TRBV12-4 to TRBJ2-1, with 15 bases identical to TRBD2. Trimming cost V 6 bases and J 9 bases; bases outside gene matches: 9. The CDR3 covers 16 residues. CDR3 sequence (DNA): TGTGCCAGCAGCCCGGGGACTAGCGGGAGGTATAGTGAGCAGTTCTTC. This encodes CASSPGTSGRYSEQFF.

This clonotype was found a few times. This chain joins TRBV28 and TRBJ2-7; the D gene is possibly TRBD1 (5 bases). There are 13 residues in the CDR3. V was trimmed by 8 bases and J by 3 bases, leaving 14 bases between them. Germline V CDR1 and CDR2: MDHEN, SYDVKM. CDR3 residues: CASSPGWGYEQYF. The CDR3 nucleotides read TGTGCCAGCTCCCCAGGGTGGGGCTACGAGCAGTACTTC.

The V and J genes are TRBV6-1 and TRBJ2-1, with no clear D. This CDR3 has 13 amino acids. Per germline, CDR1 MNHNS and CDR2 SASEGT. Deletions cut 6 bases from V and 8 bases from J, with 14 bases between. CDR3 nucleotide sequence: TGTGCCAGCAGCCCTCGAAGCGAGGATGAGCAGTTCTTC. Protein product: CASSPRSEDEQFF.

V and J are TRBV7-9 and TRBJ2-7, with TRBD1 as a possible D gene (5 bases). This CDR3 region has 14 residues. Trimming shortened V by 5 bases and J by 3 bases, and 14 bases separated the two germline ends. The germline V gene has CDR1 SEHNR and CDR2 FQNEAQ (reference sequence). CDR3 nucleotides: TGTGCCAGCAGCCACATCGACAGAGACTACGAGCAGTACTTC. Protein product: CASSHIDRDYEQYF.

This clonotype has ten or more counts. The gene calls are TRBV28 and TRBJ2-4; D possibly matches TRBD1 or TRBD2 (6 bases each). This CDR3 has 16 amino acids. Germline V gene data show CDR1 as MDHEN and CDR2 as SYDVKM. Deletions cut 6 bases from V and 8 bases from J, with 23 bases between. CDR3 DNA sequence: TGTGCCAGCAGCCCTCGCCCCGGGACACCGGGAGACATTCAGTACTTC. Translating gives CASSPRPGTPGDIQYF.

This rearrangement joins TRBV28 to TRBJ2-3; no reliable D call. Germline values: CDR1 MDHEN, CDR2 SYDVKM. Trimming shortened V by 4 bases and J by 2 bases, and 16 bases separated the two germline ends. The CDR3 spans 16 residues. The DNA for the CDR3 is TGTGCCAGCAGTTCTCCTACAGATTCCTCCACAGATACGCAGTATTTT. Translation: CASSSPTDSSTDTQYF.

This clonotype was detected a few times. This chain connects TRBV4-3 to TRBJ2-1; 10 bases match TRBD2. With V trimmed by 3 bases and J by 5 bases, 4 bases remained unmatched. Germline V lookup: CDR1 LGHNA, CDR2 YSLEER. This CDR3 has 15 amino acids. CDR3 bases: TGCGCCAGCAGCCATGCCGGGACTAGCGACAATGAGCAGTTCTTC. Translated: CASSHAGTSDNEQFF.

In its sample, this clonotype was seen many times. The CDR3 region is CASSQGQGARNSPLHF. CDR3 coding DNA: TGCGCCAGCAGCCAAGGACAGGGGGCGCGAAATTCACCCCTCCACTTT. The chain uses TRBV4-3 and TRBJ1-6, with 10 bases that match TRBD1. Germline CDR1 and CDR2: LGHNA and YSLEER. The trim removed 1 base at V and 7 bases at J, leaving 4 bases unmatched. The CDR3 has 16 residues.

The table lists this clonotype with many counts. The J gene is TRBJ2-3, the V gene TRBV12-3 or TRBV12-4; D remains ambiguous. The CDR3 consists of 12 residues. V lost 3 bases and J 4 bases, leaving 5 bases between the germline ends. This CDR3 reads CASSFPSDTQYF. The DNA for the CDR3 is TGTGCCAGCAGTTTTCCCTCAGATACGCAGTATTTT.